The clone carrying this T cell receptor beta chain was counted ten times or more. Its antigen is unidentified. The CDR3 totals 16 residues. Germline V lookup: CDR1 LNHDA, CDR2 SQIVND (reference sequence). V lost 6 bases to trimming and J lost 1 base; unmatched junction nucleotides: 8. Sequencing used immunoSEQ multiplex PCR; TCRdb keeps in-frame clones, though not all of them. The sample holds some 1 million clones; 60% to 80% are singletons and the top ten take roughly 1.5%. This specimen belongs to a study of shared clonotypes between healthy human individuals. Whole-study results and caveats: Clonotypes not shared had lower generation probabilities than those common to all four donors.

The sample was memory CD4+ T cells sorted from blood. Documented subset: CD45RA-negative fraction. This rearrangement joins TRBV19 to TRBJ2-2; 7 bases agree with TRBD1. The origin of this receptor is a young man in good health. DNA for the CDR3: TGTGCCAGTAGACCGCCGGGACAGTTGAACACCGGGGAGCTGTTTTTT. Its protein is CASRPPGQLNTGELFF.